The 13 T cell receptor beta chains below come from one sample, sequenced in a study of blood T cell repertoires in COVID-19. Measured with immunoSEQ multiplex PCR; TCRdb has only the in-frame clones, and not every one. Of approximately 220,000 clones listed, roughly 82% were seen once; the top ten hold about 4.8%. Sequenced material: peripheral blood. The receptor source for this set is a woman in her sixties or seventies with acute or convalescent COVID-19.

The chain recombines TRBV27 with TRBJ1-1; possible D gene TRBD1, 5 bases. CDR1 and CDR2 from the germline V gene are MNHEY and SMNVEV (reference sequence). Between the trimmed V and J ends, which lost 6 bases and 4 bases, there was a span of 15 bases. The CDR3 covers 14 residues. CDR3 in amino acids: CASRLQTAPTEAFF. The DNA of the CDR3 is TGTGCCAGCAGGCTCCAGACAGCTCCCACTGAAGCTTTCTTT.

This clone turned up a few times. The rearrangement uses TRBV4-1 and TRBJ2-1; 11 positions agree with TRBD2. Trimming at V came to 2 bases and at J to 8 bases, leaving 11 bases not matched to a gene. Germline values: CDR1 MGHRA, CDR2 YSYEKL. The CDR3 spans 17 residues. CDR3 nucleotide sequence: TGCGCCAGCAGCCAAAGTAATATAGCGGGGGGGATTCATGAGCAGTTCTTC. Translated: CASSQSNIAGGIHEQFF.

V and J are TRBV15 and TRBJ1-3, with D possibly TRBD1 on 6 matching bases. CDR1 and CDR2 from the germline V gene are LNHNV and YYDKDF (reference sequence). The V end was cut by 5 bases, the J end by 1 base, with 9 bases between. The CDR3 runs 14 residues. CDR3 nucleotides: TGTGCCACCAGCCAAGGACAGTCTGGAAACACCATATATTTT. Protein: CATSQGQSGNTIYF.

This clone has a count of ten or more. The rearrangement joins TRBV7-9 to TRBJ2-6; 7 bases line up with TRBD1. V trimming: 6 bases; J trimming: 2 bases; junction bases outside the gene matches: 7. CDR1 SEHNR and CDR2 FQNEAQ come from the germline V gene (reference sequence). The CDR3 extends over 16 amino acids. DNA of the CDR3: TGTGCCAGCAGTCTTACAGGGGTAGCTGGGGCCAACGTCCTGACTTTC. This codes for CASSLTGVAGANVLTF. The entire variable domain, with the rest obtained from reference TRBV7-9 and TRBJ2-6, is as follows: DTGVSQNPRHKITKRGQNVTFRCDPISEHNRLYWYRQTLGQGPEFLTYFQNEAQLEKSRLLSDRFSAERPKGSFSTLEIQRTEQGDSAMYLCASSLTGVAGANVLTFGAGSRLTVL.

This chain links TRBV5-1 with TRBJ1-3, with TRBD1 as a possible D gene (6 bases). With 5 bases removed from V and 6 bases from J, the gap between germline ends came to 15 bases. The germline V gene has CDR1 SGHRS and CDR2 YFSETQ. There are 14 residues in the CDR3. CDR3 sequence (DNA): TGCGCCAGCAGTTCAGGACAGCTGGAAAACACCATATATTTT. Its translation is CASSSGQLENTIYF.

The chain links TRBV24-1 to TRBJ2-5; 11 bases line up with TRBD2. Germline V CDR1 and CDR2: KGHDR, SFDVKD. This CDR3 has 16 residues. The V and J ends lost 3 bases and 7 bases, in that order; junction bases with no gene match: 9. DNA of the CDR3: TGTGCCACCAGTGATCCCGATATAGCGGGGGGGCGGACCCAGTACTTC. Protein product: CATSDPDIAGGRTQYF.

The chain combines TRBV6-2 or TRBV6-3 with TRBJ1-1, with TRBD1 identical over 7 bases. Trimming removed 4 bases from V and 7 bases from J; junction bases left unmatched: 3. The germline CDR1 and CDR2 sequences are MNHEY and SVGEGT. The CDR3 totals 12 residues. The CDR3: CASSSQGGEAFF. CDR3 DNA sequence: TGTGCCAGCAGTTCTCAGGGGGGTGAAGCTTTCTTT.

The V and J genes are TRBV7-9 and TRBJ1-1; D ambiguous. The length of the CDR3 is 13 residues. Germline assignment: CDR1 SEHNR and CDR2 FQNEAQ (reference sequence). The V and J ends lost 10 bases and 1 base respectively, with 13 bases between them. The CDR3 sequence is CATKHPGNTEAFF. Here the CDR3 DNA reads TGTGCCACTAAACATCCAGGGAACACTGAAGCTTTCTTT.

The chain uses TRBV5-1 and TRBJ1-2, with D perhaps matching TRBD1 (6 bases). Between the trimmed V and J ends, which lost 3 bases and 9 bases, there was a span of 12 bases. The CDR3 is 12 residues long. The V gene's germline CDR1 is SGHRS and CDR2 YFSETQ. This chain's CDR3 is CASSSGQPSYTF. The CDR3 DNA sequence: TGCGCCAGCAGCTCCGGACAGCCCAGCTACACCTTC.

This clone was detected only once. The genes are TRBV4-2 and TRBJ2-2, with 8 bases that match TRBD1. Germline V lookup: CDR1 LGHNA, CDR2 YNFKEQ. The CDR3 extends over 16 amino acids. V shed 4 bases and J 5 bases; nucleotides not matched to a gene: 9. The CDR3 loop is CASSPSGGLGTGELFF. CDR3 nucleotide sequence: TGTGCCAGCAGCCCATCAGGGGGCCTAGGGACCGGGGAGCTGTTTTTT.

The chain recombines TRBV18 with TRBJ1-1; no reliable D call. Trimming took 2 bases from V and 1 from J, leaving 8 bases between them. The CDR3 is 14 residues long. Germline-derived CDR1 and CDR2 are KGHSH and LQKENI. The CDR3 loop reads CASSPDLENTEAFF. CDR3 DNA: TGTGCCAGCTCACCAGATTTAGAGAACACTGAAGCTTTCTTT.

This clone has just one count. V is TRBV11-2 and J is TRBJ2-7, with TRBD1 matching 8 bases. J gave up 2 bases and V 5 bases, and 8 bases lay outside the gene matches. The CDR3 consists of 15 residues. Germline CDR1 is SGHAT and CDR2 is FQNNGV. The CDR3 spells CASSQGTGRTYEQYF. As DNA, the CDR3 is TGTGCCAGCAGCCAGGGGACAGGTCGGACCTACGAGCAGTACTTC.

V and J are TRBV2 and TRBJ1-5; TRBD1 matches at 7 bases. CDR1 and CDR2 from the germline V gene are SNHLY and FYNNEI. The J segment lost 7 bases and the V segment lost 8 bases, leaving 8 bases of the junction unmatched. The CDR3 covers 13 residues. The CDR3 spells CASVEGAGQPQHF. As DNA, the CDR3 is TGTGCCAGCGTGGAGGGGGCCGGGCAGCCCCAGCATTTT.